In this sample, the clone carrying this T cell receptor beta chain turned up many times. Its antigen is unknown. Amplified TCR beta CDR3 regions came from RNA transcripts. An initial round of RT-PCR targeting the TCR CDR3 relied on the HTBI primer set. Each CDR3 protein is one row after TCRdb ran MiXCR on the multiplex PCR reads. The sample carries approximately 100,000 distinct CDR3 sequences, roughly 44% recorded once. This record comes from a study of T cells in Graves' hyperthyroidism and ophthalmopathy. The junction had 10 bases not matched to a gene; V was cut back by 4 bases and J by 6 bases. This CDR3 comprises 16 residues. Germline V gene data show CDR1 as SGHTS and CDR2 as YDEGEE. Study findings and constraints: Peripheral blood also featured most of the thyroid clonotypes expanded above 0.001.

Sample: blood. The source is a man aged 40-50 years with Graves' hyperthyroidism. The V gene is TRBV5-8, the J gene TRBJ2-3, with 11 bases aligning to TRBD2. For the CDR3, the DNA is TGTGCCAGCAGCCCGGGTGGACTAGCGGGCCGGGATACGCAGTATTTT. Encoded protein: CASSPGGLAGRDTQYF.